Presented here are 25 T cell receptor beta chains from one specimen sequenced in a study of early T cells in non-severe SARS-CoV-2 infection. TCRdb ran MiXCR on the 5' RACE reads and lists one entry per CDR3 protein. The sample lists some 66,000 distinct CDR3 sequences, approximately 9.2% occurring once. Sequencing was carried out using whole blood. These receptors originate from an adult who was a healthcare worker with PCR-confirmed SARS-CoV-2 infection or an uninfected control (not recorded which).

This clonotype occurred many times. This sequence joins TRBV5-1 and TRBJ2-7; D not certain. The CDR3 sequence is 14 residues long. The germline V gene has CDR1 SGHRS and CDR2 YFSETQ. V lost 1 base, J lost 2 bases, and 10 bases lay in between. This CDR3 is CASSLFLSAYEQYF. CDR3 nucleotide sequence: TGCGCCAGCAGCTTGTTTCTGAGTGCCTACGAGCAGTACTTC. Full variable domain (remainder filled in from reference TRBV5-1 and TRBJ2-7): KAGVTQTPRYLIKTRGQQVTLSCSPISGHRSVSWYQQTPGQGLQFLFEYFSETQRNKGNFPGRFSGRQFSNSRSEMNVSTLELGDSALYLCASSLFLSAYEQYFGPGTRLTVT.

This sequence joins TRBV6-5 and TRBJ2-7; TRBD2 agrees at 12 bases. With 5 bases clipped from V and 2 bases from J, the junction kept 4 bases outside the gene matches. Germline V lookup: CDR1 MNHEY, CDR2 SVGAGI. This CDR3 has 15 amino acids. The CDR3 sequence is CASSTTSGSPYEQYF. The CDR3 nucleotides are TGTGCCAGCAGTACGACTAGCGGGAGCCCCTACGAGCAGTACTTC.

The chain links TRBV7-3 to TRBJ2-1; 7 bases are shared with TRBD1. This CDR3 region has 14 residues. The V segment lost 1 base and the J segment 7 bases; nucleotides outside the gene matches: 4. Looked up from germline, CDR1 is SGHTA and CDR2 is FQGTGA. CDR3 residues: CASSLIGTANEQFF. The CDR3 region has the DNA TGTGCCAGCAGCTTAATTGGGACAGCTAATGAGCAGTTCTTC.

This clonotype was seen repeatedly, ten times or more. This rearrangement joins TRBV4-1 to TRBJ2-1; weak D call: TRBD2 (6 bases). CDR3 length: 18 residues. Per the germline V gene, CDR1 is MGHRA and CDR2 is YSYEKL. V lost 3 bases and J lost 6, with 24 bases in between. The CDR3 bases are TGCGCCAGCAGCCACCACCCGGTGCGGGGCATAAAAAGCAATGAGCAGTTCTTC. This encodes CASSHHPVRGIKSNEQFF.

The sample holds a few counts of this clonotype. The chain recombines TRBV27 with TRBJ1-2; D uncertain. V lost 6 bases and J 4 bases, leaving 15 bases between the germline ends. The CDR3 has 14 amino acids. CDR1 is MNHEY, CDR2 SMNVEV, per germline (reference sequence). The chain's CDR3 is CASRLLDGTYGYTF. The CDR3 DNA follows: TGTGCCAGCAGGCTACTGGACGGAACCTATGGCTACACCTTC.

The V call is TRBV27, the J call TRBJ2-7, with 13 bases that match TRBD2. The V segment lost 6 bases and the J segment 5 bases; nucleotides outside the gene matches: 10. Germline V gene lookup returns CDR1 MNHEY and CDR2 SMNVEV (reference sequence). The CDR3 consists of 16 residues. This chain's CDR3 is CASRPLLAGGPHEQYF. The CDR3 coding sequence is TGTGCCAGCAGACCCCTACTAGCGGGAGGGCCCCACGAGCAGTACTTC.

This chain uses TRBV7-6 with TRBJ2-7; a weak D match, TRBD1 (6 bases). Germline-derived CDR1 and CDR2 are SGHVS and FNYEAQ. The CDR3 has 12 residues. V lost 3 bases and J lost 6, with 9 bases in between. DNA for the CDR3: TGTGCCAGCAGCTTCATCAGGGGCGAGCAGTACTTC. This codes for CASSFIRGEQYF.

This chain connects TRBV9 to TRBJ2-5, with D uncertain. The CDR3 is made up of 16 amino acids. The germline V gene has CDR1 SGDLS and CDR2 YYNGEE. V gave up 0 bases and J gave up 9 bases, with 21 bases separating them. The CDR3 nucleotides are TGTGCCAGCAGCGTAGCTCTTTGGGCAACTTTCGAGGCCCAGTACTTC. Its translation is CASSVALWATFEAQYF.

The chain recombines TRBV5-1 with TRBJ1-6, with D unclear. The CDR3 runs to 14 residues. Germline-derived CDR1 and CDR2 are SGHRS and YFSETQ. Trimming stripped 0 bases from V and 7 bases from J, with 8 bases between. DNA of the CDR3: TGCGCCAGCAGCTTGGTGGCAGAGAATTCACCCCTCCACTTT. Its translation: CASSLVAENSPLHF. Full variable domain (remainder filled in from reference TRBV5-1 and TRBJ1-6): KAGVTQTPRYLIKTRGQQVTLSCSPISGHRSVSWYQQTPGQGLQFLFEYFSETQRNKGNFPGRFSGRQFSNSRSEMNVSTLELGDSALYLCASSLVAENSPLHFGNGTRLTVT.

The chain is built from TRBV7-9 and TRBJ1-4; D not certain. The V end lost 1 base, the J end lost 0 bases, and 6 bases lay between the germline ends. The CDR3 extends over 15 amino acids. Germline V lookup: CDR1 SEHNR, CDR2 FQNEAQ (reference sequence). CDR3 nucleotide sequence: TGTGCCAGCAGCTTAGGGCGGACAACTAATGAAAAACTGTTTTTT. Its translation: CASSLGRTTNEKLFF.

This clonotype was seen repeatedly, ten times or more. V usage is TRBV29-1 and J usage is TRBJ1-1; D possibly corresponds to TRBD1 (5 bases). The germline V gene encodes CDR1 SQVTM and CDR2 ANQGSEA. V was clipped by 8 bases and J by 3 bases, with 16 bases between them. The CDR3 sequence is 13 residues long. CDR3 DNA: TGCAGCTCACAGACAGCCGGGGACACTGAAGCTTTCTTT. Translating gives CSSQTAGDTEAFF.

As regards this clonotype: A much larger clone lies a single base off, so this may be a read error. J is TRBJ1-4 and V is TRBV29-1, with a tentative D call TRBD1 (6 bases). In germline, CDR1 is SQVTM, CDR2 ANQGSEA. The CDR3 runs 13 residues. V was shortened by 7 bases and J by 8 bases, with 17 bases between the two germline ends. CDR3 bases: TGCAGCGCCGGACAGATACAGGACGAAAAACTGTTTTTT. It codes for CSAGQIQDEKLFF.

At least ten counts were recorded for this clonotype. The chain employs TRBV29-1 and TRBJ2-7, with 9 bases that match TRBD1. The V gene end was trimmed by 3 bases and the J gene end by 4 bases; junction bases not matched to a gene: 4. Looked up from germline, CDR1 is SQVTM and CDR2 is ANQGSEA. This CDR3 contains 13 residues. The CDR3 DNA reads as TGCAGCGTTGACGGGACAGGGCTGTACGAGCAGTACTTC. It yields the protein CSVDGTGLYEQYF.

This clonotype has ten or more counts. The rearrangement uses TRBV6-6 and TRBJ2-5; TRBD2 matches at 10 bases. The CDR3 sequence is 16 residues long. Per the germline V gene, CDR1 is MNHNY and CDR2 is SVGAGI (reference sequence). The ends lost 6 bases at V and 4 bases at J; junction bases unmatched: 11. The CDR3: CASRDSGRASPETQYF. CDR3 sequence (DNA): TGTGCCAGCAGAGACAGCGGGAGGGCCTCCCCAGAGACCCAGTACTTC.

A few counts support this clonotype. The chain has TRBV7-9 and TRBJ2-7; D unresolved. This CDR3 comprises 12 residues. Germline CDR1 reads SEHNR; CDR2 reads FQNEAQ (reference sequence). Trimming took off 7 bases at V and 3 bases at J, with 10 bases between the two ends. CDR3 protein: CASTGDIYEQYF. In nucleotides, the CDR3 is TGTGCCAGCACTGGGGATATCTACGAGCAGTACTTC. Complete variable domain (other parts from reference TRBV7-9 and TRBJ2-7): DTGVSQNPRHKITKRGQNVTFRCDPISEHNRLYWYRQTLGQGPEFLTYFQNEAQLEKSRLLSDRFSAERPKGSFSTLEIQRTEQGDSAMYLCASTGDIYEQYFGPGTRLTVT.

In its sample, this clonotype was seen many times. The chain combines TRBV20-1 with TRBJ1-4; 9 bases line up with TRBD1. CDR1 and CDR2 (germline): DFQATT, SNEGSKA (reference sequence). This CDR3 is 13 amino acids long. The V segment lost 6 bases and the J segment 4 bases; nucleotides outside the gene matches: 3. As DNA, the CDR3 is TGCAGTGCCGGGACAGGGAGTAATGAAAAACTGTTTTTT. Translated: CSAGTGSNEKLFF.

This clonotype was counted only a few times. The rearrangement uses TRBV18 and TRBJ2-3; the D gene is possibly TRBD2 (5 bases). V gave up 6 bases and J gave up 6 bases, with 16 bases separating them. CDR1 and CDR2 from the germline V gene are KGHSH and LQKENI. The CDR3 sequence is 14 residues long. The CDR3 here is CASSPVNTGDTQYF. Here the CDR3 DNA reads TGTGCCAGCTCCCCTGTCAACACGGGGGATACGCAGTATTTT.

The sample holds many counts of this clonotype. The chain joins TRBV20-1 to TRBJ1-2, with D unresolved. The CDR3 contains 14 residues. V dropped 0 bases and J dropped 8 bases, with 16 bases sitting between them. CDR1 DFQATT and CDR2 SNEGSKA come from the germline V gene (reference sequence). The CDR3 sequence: CSARDMQAMRGYTF. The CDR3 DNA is TGCAGTGCTAGAGATATGCAGGCTATGAGAGGCTACACCTTC.

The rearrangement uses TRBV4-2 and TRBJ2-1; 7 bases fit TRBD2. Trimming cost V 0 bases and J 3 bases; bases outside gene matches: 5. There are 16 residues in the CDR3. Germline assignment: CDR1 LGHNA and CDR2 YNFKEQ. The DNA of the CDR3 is TGTGCCAGCAGCCAAGACGTCGCTAGCGGCTACAATGAGCAGTTCTTC. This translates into CASSQDVASGYNEQFF.

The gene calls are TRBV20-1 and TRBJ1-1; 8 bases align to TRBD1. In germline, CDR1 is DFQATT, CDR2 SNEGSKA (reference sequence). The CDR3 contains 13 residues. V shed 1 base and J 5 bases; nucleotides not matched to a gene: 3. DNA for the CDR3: TGCAGTGCTAGAGCAGGGGGCGAAACTGAAGCTTTCTTT. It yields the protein CSARAGGETEAFF.

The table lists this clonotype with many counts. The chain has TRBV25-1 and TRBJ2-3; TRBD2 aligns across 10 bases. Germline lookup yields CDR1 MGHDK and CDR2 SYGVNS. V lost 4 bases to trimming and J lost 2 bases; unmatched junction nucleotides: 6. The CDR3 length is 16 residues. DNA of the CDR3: TGTGCCAGCAGTGCCGGACTAGCGGTTTACACAGATACGCAGTATTTT. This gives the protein CASSAGLAVYTDTQYF. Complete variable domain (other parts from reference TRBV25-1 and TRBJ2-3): EADIYQTPRYLVIGTGKKITLECSQTMGHDKMYWYQQDPGMELHLIHYSYGVNSTEKGDLSSESTVSRIRTEHFPLTLESARPSHTSQYLCASSAGLAVYTDTQYFGPGTRLTVL.

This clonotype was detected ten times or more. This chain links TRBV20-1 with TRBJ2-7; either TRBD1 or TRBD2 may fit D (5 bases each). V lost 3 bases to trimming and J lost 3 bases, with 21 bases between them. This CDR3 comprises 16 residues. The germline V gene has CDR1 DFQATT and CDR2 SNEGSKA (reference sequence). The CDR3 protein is CSARGLAPGEFYEQYF. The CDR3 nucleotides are TGCAGTGCTAGGGGGCTAGCACCCGGAGAATTCTACGAGCAGTACTTC.

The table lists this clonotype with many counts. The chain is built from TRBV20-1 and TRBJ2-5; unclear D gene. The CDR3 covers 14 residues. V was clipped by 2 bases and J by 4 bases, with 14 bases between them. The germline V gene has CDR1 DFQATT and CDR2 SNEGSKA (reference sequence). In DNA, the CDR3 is TGCAGTGCTAGAAAGGTAGTCTCGGTAGAGACCCAGTACTTC. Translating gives CSARKVVSVETQYF.

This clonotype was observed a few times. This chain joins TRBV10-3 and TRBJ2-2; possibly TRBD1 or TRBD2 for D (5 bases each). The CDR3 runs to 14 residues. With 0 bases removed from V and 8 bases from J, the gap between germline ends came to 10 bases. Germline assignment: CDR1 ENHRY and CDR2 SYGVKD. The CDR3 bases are TGTGCCATCAGTGAGTCAAGGGGAGCGGGGGAGCTGTTTTTT. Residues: CAISESRGAGELFF.

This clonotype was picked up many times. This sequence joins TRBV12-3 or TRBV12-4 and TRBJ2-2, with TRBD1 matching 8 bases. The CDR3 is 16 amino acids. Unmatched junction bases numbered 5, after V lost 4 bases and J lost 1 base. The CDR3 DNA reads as TGTGCCAGCAGTTGGGGGACAGGCCTGAACACCGGGGAGCTGTTTTTT. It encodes CASSWGTGLNTGELFF.